This T cell receptor (beta chain) came from a study of cytomegalovirus exposure and HLA in healthy donors. With 60 Vbeta and 13 Jbeta primers, the PCR was carried out. Sequenced by immunoSEQ multiplex PCR; TCRdb stores in-frame clones only, minus some. Here the sample spans 95,000 to 150,000 clones, 80% being singletons. About this clone itself: Its antigen is currently unknown.

The V gene lost 0 bases and the J gene lost 0 bases, with 13 bases spanning the gap. CDR3 length: 17 amino acids. Per the germline V gene, CDR1 is SGDLS and CDR2 is YYNGEE. Findings and caveats of the study: Later analysis identified a missense DCLRE1C variant that was linked to TCR beta V- and J-gene trimming. Immune exposure was documented only through CMV serostatus. Later analysis suggested links between common viral pathogens and several top significant clusters. Later analysis identified about 17,000 TCR beta sequences associated with HLA alleles, using a false discovery rate threshold of 0.05.

V gene TRBV9 combines with J gene TRBJ2-1; D might be TRBD2 (5 bases). The origin of this receptor is a man aged 25-40 years in good health and CMV-seropositive. Material: PBMCs. CDR3: CASSVDQHGSSYNEQFF. CDR3 sequence (DNA): TGTGCCAGCAGCGTAGATCAACATGGGAGCTCCTACAATGAGCAGTTCTTC.